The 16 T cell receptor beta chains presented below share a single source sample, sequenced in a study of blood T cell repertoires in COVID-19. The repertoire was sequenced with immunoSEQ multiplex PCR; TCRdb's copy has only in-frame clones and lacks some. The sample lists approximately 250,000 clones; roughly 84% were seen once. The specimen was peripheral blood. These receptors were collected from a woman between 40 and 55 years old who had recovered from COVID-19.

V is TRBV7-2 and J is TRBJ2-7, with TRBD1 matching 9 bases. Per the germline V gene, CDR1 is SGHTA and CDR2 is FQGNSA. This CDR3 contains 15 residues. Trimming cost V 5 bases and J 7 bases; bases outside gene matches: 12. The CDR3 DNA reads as TGTGCCAGCAGCCTTCAACGCGGACAGGGGCGAGAGCAGTACTTC. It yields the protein CASSLQRGQGREQYF. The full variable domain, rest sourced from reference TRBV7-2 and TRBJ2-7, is GAGVSQSPSNKVTEKGKDVELRCDPISGHTALYWYRQSLGQGLEFLIYFQGNSAPDKSGLPSDRFSAERTGGSVSTLTIQRTQQEDSAVYLCASSLQRGQGREQYFGPGTRLTVT.

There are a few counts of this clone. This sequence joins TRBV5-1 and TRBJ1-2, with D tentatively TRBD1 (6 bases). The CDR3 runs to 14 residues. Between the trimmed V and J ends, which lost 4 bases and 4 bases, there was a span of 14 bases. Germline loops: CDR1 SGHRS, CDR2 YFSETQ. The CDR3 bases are TGCGCCAGCAGCCAAACACAGGGTTTCTATGGCTACACCTTC. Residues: CASSQTQGFYGYTF.

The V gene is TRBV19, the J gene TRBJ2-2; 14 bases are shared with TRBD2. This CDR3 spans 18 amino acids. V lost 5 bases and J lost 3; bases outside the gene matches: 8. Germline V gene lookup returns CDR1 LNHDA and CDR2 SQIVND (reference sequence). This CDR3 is CASSFGLAGGSYTGELFF. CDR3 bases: TGTGCCAGTAGTTTCGGACTAGCGGGGGGCTCCTACACCGGGGAGCTGTTTTTT.

The CDR3 sequence is CASSTRGFETQYF. The CDR3 coding sequence is TGTGCCAGTAGTACCAGGGGTTTTGAGACCCAGTACTTC. V and J are TRBV19 and TRBJ2-5; tentative D call: TRBD1 (6 bases). Trimming removed 4 bases from V and 5 bases from J, with 11 bases in between. The CDR3 has 13 residues. Germline CDR1 reads LNHDA; CDR2 reads SQIVND (reference sequence).

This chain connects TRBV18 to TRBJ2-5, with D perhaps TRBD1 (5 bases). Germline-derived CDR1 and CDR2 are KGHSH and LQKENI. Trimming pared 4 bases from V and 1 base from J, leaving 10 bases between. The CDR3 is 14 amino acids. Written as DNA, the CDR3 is TGTGCCAGCTCACTCTTAGGGGCCCAAGAGACCCAGTACTTC. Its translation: CASSLLGAQETQYF.

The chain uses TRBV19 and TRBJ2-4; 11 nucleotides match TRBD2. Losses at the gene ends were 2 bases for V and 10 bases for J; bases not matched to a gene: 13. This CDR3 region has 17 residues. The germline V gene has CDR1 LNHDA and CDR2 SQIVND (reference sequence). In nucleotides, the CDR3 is TGTGCCAGTAGTATACGGCTAGCGGGGGGATCTGGTGGAATTCAGTACTTC. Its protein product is CASSIRLAGGSGGIQYF.

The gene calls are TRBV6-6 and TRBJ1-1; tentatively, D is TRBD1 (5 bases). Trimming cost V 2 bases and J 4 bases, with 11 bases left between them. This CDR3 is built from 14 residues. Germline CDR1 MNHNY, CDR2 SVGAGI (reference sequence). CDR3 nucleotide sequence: TGTGCCAGCAGTTACACTCCGGGGGGCACTGAAGCTTTCTTT. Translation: CASSYTPGGTEAFF.

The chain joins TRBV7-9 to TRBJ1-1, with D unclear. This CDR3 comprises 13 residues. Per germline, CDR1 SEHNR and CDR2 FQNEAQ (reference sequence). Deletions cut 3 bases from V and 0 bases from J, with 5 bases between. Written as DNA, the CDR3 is TGTGCCAGCAGCTTGTTAGTGAACACTGAAGCTTTCTTT. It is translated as CASSLLVNTEAFF.

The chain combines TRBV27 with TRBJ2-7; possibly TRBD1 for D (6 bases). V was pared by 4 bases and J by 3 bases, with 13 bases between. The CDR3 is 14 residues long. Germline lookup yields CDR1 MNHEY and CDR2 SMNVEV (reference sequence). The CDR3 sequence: CASSWGQNNYEQYF. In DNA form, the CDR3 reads TGTGCCAGCAGTTGGGGACAAAACAACTACGAGCAGTACTTC.

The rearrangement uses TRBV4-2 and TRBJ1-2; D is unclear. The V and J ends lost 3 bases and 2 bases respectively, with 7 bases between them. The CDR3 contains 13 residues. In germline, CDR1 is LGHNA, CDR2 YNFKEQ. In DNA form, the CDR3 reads TGTGCCAGCAGCCAGACGGAGAACTATGGCTACACCTTC. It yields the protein CASSQTENYGYTF.

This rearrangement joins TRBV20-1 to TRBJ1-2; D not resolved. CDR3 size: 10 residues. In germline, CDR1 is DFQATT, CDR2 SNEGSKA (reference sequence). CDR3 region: CRAGNYGYTF. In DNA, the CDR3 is TGCAGGGCGGGTAACTATGGCTACACCTTC.

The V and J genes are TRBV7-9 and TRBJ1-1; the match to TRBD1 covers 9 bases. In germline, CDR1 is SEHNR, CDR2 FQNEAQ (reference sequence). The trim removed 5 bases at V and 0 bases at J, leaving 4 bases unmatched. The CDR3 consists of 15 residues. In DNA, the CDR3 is TGTGCCAGCAGCCACGGACAGGGGTTGAACACTGAAGCTTTCTTT. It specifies CASSHGQGLNTEAFF.

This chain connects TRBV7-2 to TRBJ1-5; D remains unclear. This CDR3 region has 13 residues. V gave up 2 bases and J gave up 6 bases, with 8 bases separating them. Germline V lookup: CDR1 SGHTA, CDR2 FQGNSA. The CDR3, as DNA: TGTGCCAGCAGCTTACTAGACTCTCAGCCCCAGCATTTT. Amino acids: CASSLLDSQPQHF. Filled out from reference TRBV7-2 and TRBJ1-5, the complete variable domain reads GAGVSQSPSNKVTEKGKDVELRCDPISGHTALYWYRQSLGQGLEFLIYFQGNSAPDKSGLPSDRFSAERTGGSVSTLTIQRTQQEDSAVYLCASSLLDSQPQHFGDGTRLSIL.

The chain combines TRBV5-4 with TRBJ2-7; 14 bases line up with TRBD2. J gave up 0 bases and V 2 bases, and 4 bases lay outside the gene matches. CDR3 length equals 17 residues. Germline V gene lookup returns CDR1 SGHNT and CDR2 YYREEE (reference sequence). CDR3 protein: CASSFGGLAGDSYEQYF. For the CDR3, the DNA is TGTGCCAGCAGCTTCGGGGGACTAGCGGGGGACTCCTACGAGCAGTACTTC.

The CDR3 nucleotides read TGTGCCAGCTCACCATTGTCGGCAGGGAGGGACGAGCAGTACTTC. This translates into CASSPLSAGRDEQYF. The chain uses TRBV18 and TRBJ2-7; TRBD2 matches 7 bases. CDR3 length: 15 amino acids. Per the germline V gene, CDR1 is KGHSH and CDR2 is LQKENI. V shed 2 bases and J 5 bases; nucleotides not matched to a gene: 9.

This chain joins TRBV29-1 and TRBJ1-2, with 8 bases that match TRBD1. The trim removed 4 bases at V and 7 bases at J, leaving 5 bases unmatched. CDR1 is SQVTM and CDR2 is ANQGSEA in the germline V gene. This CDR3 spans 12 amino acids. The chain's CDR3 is CSVGWQGAGYTF. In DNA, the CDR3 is TGCAGCGTTGGGTGGCAGGGGGCTGGCTACACCTTC.